This TCR beta chain was sequenced during a study of control samples from healthy donors and cancer patients. Repertoires were generated with immunoSEQ multiplex PCR, while TCRdb's copy carries only in-frame clones and drops some. There are 160,000 or so clones in the sample; around 94% occur only once, and around 15% lies in the top ten. The receptor comes from a man in his 60s with colorectal cancer. The sample was PBMCs.

This CDR3 is CASSQFAAAGGAYEQYF. The CDR3 region has the DNA TGCGCCAGCAGCCAATTTGCGGCAGCGGGGGGAGCCTACGAGCAGTACTTC. This sequence joins TRBV4-3 and TRBJ2-7; 9 bases map to TRBD2. The CDR3 sequence is 17 residues long. The V and J ends lost 2 bases and 2 bases, in that order; junction bases with no gene match: 10. The V gene's germline CDR1 is LGHNA and CDR2 YSLEER.